This T cell receptor (beta chain) was documented in a study of T cell changes during pregnancy in multiple sclerosis. This table comes from immunoSEQ multiplex PCR, and its TCRdb copy is limited to in-frame clones, with some not included. The table includes around 70,000 clones, approximately 91% detected once. The CDR3 is 14 residues long. Germline CDR1 is SGHDT and CDR2 is YYEEEE. Unmatched junction bases numbered 3, after V lost 5 bases and J lost 3 bases. The sample consisted of CD4+ T cells from peripheral blood mononuclear cells, taken after pregnancy. The chain is built from TRBV5-6 and TRBJ2-1, with 9 bases identical to TRBD1. The TCR sequence derives from a female donor with multiple sclerosis, enrolled in a pregnancy study. The CDR3 DNA reads TGTGCCAGCAGAAGACAGGGGGGCTACAATGAGCAGTTCTTC. Translated: CASRRQGGYNEQFF.